This TCR beta chain was captured in a study of cytomegalovirus exposure and HLA in healthy donors. The CDR3 covers 14 residues. Looked up from germline, CDR1 is MGHDK and CDR2 is SYGVNS. The ends lost 6 bases at V and 2 bases at J; junction bases unmatched: 6. The data were produced by immunoSEQ multiplex PCR, yet TCRdb's version contains in-frame clones alone and is incomplete. The table records some 170,000 clones, around nine tenths of them present only once. Sequencing was performed on PBMCs. The rearrangement uses TRBV25-1 and TRBJ1-1, with TRBD1 identical over 7 bases. The TCR was taken from a man younger than 30 in good health and CMV-seropositive. The CDR3 bases are TGTGCCAGCAGACCGGGACAGCTCAACACTGAAGCTTTCTTT. Translation: CASRPGQLNTEAFF.